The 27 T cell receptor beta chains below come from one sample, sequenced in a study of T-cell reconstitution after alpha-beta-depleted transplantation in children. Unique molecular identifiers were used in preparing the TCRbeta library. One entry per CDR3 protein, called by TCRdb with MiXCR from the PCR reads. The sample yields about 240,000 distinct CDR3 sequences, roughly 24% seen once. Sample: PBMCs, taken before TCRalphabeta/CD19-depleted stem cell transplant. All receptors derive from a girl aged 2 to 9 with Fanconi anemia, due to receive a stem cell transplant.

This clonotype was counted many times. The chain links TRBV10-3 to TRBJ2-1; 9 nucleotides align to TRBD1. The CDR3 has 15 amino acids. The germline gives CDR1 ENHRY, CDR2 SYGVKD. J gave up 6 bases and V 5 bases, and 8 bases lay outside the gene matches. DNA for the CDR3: TGTGCCATCAGTCCCCCGGACAGGGGACCCAATGAGCAGTTCTTC. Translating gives CAISPPDRGPNEQFF.

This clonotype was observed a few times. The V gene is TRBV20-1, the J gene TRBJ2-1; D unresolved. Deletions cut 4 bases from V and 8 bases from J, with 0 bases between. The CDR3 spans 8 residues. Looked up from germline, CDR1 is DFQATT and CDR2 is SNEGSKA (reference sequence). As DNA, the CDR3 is TGCAGTGCTAATGAGCAGTTCTTC. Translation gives CSANEQFF.

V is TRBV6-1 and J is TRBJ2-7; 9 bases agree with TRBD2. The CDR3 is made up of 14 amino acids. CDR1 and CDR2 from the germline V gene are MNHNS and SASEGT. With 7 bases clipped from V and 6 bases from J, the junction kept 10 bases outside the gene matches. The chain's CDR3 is CASTGAGGPSEQYF. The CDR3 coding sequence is TGTGCCAGCACTGGGGCGGGAGGGCCTAGCGAGCAGTACTTC.

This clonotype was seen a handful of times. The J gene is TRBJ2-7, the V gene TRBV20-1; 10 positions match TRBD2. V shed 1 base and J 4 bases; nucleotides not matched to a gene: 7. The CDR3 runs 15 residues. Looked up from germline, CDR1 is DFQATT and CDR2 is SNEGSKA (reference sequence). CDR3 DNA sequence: TGCAGTGCTAGAGCTCTAGCGGGAGTAGGGTACGAGCAGTACTTC. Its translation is CSARALAGVGYEQYF.

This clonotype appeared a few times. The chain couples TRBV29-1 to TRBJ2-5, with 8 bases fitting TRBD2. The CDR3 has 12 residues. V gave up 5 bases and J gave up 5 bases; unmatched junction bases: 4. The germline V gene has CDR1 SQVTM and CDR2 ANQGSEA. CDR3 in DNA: TGCAGCGTTAAACCGGGAGGGGAGACCCAGTACTTC. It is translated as CSVKPGGETQYF.

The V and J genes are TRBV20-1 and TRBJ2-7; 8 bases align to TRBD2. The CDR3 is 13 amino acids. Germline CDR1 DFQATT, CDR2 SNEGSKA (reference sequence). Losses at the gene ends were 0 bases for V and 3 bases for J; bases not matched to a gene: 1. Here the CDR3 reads CSARDTSGYEQYF. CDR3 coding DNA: TGCAGTGCTAGAGATACTAGCGGCTACGAGCAGTACTTC.

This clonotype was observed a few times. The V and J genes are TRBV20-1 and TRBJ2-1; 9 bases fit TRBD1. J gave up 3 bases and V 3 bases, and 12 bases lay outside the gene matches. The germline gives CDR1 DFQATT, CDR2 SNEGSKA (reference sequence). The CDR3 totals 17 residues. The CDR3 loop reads CSARSTSGQGGYNEQFF. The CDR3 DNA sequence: TGCAGTGCTAGGTCCACCTCGGGACAGGGTGGCTACAATGAGCAGTTCTTC.

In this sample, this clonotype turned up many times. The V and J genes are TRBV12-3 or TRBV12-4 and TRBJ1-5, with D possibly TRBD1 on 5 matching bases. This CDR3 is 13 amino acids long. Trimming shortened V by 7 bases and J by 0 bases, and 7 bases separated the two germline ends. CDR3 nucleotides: TGTGCCAGCACAGGGAATAGCAATCAGCCCCAGCATTTT. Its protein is CASTGNSNQPQHF.

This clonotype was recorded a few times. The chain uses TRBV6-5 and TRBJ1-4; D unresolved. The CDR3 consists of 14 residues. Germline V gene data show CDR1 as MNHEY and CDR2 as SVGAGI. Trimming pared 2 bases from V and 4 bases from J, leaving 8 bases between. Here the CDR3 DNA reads TGTGCCAGCAGTTACCAGGCCAGTAATGAAAAACTGTTTTTT. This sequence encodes CASSYQASNEKLFF.

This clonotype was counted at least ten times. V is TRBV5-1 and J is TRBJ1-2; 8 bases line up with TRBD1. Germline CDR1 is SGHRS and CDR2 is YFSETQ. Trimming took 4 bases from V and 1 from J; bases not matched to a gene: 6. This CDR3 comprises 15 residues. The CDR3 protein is CASSSGTGDNYGYTF. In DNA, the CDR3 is TGCGCCAGCAGCAGCGGGACAGGTGATAACTATGGCTACACCTTC. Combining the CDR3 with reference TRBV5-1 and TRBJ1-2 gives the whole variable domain KAGVTQTPRYLIKTRGQQVTLSCSPISGHRSVSWYQQTPGQGLQFLFEYFSETQRNKGNFPGRFSGRQFSNSRSEMNVSTLELGDSALYLCASSSGTGDNYGYTFGSGTRLTVV.

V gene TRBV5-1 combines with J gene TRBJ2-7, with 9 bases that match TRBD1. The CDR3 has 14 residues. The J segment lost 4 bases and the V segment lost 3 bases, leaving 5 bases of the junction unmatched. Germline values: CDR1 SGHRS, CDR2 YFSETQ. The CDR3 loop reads CASSSGQGPYEQYF. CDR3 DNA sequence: TGCGCCAGCAGCTCGGGACAGGGTCCTTACGAGCAGTACTTC.

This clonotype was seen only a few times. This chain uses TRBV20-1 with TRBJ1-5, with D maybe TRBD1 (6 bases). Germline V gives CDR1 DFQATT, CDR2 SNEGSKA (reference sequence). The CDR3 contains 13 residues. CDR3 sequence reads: CSTPGGANQPQHF. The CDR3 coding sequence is TGCAGCACACCCGGGGGGGCTAATCAGCCCCAGCATTTT.

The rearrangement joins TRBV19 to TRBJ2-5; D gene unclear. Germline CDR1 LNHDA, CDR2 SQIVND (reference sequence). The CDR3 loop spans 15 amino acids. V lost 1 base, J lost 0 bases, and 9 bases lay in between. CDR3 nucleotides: TGTGCCAGTAGTATAGCGGCCGGTTACCAAGAGACCCAGTACTTC. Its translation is CASSIAAGYQETQYF.

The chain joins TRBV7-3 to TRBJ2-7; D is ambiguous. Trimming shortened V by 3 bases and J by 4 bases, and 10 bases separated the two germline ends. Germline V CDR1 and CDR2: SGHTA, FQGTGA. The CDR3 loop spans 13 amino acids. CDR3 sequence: CASSFSFGYEQYF. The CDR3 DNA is TGTGCCAGCAGCTTTTCTTTTGGGTACGAGCAGTACTTC.

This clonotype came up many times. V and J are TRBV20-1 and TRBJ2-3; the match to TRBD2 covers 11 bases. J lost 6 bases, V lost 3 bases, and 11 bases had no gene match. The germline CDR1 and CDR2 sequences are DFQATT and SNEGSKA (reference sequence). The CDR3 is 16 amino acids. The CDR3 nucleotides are TGCAGTGCTAGTATGGGGACTAGCGGAGGAGCGGATACGCAGTATTTT. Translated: CSASMGTSGGADTQYF.

DNA for the CDR3: TGTGCCAGTCGACTAGCGGGACCCTCCTACAATGAGCAGTTCTTC. It codes for CASRLAGPSYNEQFF. J is TRBJ2-1 and V is TRBV6-1, with 11 bases matching TRBD2. The J segment lost 0 bases and the V segment lost 9 bases, leaving 4 bases of the junction unmatched. CDR3 length: 15 residues. The germline gives CDR1 MNHNS, CDR2 SASEGT.

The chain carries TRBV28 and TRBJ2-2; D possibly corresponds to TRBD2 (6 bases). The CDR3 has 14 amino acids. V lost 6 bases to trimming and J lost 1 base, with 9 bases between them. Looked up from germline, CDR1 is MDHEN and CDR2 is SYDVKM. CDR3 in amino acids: CASRGGVNTGELFF. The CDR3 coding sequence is TGTGCCAGCAGGGGGGGTGTGAACACCGGGGAGCTGTTTTTT. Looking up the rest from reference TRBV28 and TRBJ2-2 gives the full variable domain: DVKVTQSSRYLVKRTGEKVFLECVQDMDHENMFWYRQDPGLGLRLIYFSYDVKMKEKGDIPEGYSVSREKKERFSLILESASTNQTSMYLCASRGGVNTGELFFGEGSRLTVL.

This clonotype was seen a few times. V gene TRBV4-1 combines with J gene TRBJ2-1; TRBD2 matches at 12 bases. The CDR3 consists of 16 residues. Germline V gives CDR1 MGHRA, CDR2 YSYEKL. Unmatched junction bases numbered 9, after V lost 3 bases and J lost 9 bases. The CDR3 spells CASSHRLAGEDSEQFF. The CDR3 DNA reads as TGCGCCAGCAGCCATCGACTAGCGGGAGAAGATAGTGAGCAGTTCTTC.

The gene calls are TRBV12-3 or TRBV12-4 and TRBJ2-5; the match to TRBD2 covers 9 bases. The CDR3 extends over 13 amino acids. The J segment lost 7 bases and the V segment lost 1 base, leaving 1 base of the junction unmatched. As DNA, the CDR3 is TGTGCCAGCAGTTTAGGACTAGCGGTGACCCAGTACTTC. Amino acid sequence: CASSLGLAVTQYF.

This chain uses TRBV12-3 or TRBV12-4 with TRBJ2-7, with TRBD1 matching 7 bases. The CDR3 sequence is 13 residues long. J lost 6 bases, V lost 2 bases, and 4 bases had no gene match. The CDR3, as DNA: TGTGCCAGCAGTTTAATGGCAGGGGGCGAGCAGTACTTC. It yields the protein CASSLMAGGEQYF.

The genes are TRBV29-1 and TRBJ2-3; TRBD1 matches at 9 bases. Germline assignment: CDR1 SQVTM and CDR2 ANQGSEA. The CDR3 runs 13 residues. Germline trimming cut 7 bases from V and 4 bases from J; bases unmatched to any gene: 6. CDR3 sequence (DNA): TGCAGCGCGGGGACAGGGCCCCCAGATACGCAGTATTTT. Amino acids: CSAGTGPPDTQYF.

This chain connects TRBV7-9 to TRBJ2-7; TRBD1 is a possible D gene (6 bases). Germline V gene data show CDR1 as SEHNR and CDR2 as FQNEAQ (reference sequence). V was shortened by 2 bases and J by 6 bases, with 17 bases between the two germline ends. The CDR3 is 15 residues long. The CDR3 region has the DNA TGTGCCAGCAGCTTATGGGACAAGGTGATTCCCGAGCAGTACTTC. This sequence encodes CASSLWDKVIPEQYF.

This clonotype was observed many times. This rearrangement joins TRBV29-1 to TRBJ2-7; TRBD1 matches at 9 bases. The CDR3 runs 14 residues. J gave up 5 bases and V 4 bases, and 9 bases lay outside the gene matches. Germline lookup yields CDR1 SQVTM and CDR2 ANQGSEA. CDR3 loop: CSVGDRVASNEQYF. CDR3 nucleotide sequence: TGCAGCGTTGGGGACAGGGTGGCGAGCAACGAGCAGTACTTC.

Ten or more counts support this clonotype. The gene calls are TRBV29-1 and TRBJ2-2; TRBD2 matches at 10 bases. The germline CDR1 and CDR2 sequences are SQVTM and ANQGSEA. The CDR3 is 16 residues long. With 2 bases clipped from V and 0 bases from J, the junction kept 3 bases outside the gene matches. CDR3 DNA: TGCAGCGTTGAAAGCGGGAGGGCTTCGAACACCGGGGAGCTGTTTTTT. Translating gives CSVESGRASNTGELFF.

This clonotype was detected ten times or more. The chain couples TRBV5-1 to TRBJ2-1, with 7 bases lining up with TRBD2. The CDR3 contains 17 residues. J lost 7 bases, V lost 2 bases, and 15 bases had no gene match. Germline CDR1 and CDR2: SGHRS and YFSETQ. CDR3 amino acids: CASSFFAGRAGGNEQFF. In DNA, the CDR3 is TGCGCCAGCAGCTTTTTCGCAGGGAGGGCCGGGGGGAATGAGCAGTTCTTC.

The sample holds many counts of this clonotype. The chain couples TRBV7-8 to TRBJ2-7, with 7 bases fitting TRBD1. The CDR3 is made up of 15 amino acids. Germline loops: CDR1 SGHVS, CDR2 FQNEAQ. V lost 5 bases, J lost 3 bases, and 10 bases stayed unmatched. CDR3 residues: CASSKPGTANYEQYF. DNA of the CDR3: TGTGCCAGCAGCAAACCGGGGACAGCAAACTACGAGCAGTACTTC.

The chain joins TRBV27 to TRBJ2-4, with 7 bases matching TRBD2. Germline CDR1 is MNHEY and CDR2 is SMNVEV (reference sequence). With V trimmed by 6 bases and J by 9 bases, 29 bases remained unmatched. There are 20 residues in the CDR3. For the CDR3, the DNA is TGTGCCAGCAGGAAAGGGGCAGGGTCCGTAGCGGGCCCAGCCGGCAGCATTCAGTACTTC. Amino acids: CASRKGAGSVAGPAGSIQYF.